These T cell receptor beta chains were read from a single sample in a study of CXCR3-negative and CXCR3-positive naive CD8 T cells. TCRdb reprocessed the 5' RACE reads and keeps a single row for each CDR3 protein, giving no DNA. In all, the sample yields 50,000 to 65,000 distinct CDR3 sequences. Specimen: naive CXCR3+ CD8+ T cells from blood. These receptors came from a human donor in good health. Some clones in this sample may be carry-over from other donors' samples. Both conserved end residues are part of each CDR3.

CDR3 length,V gene,J gene,CDR3 protein
14,TRBV7-9,TRBJ2-3,CASSFSGTADTQYF
12,TRBV27,TRBJ2-7,CASSPTFHEQYF
13,TRBV19,TRBJ1-1,CASSRTGDTEAFF
13,TRBV3-1,TRBJ2-7,CASSVQANYEQYF
14,TRBV27,TRBJ1-2,CASSPRTEGYGYTF
15,TRBV12-3/TRBV12-4,TRBJ2-3,CASSLGPLSTDTQYF
17,TRBV13,TRBJ2-3,CASSLSPGGGLTDTQYF
15,TRBV20-1,TRBJ2-3,CSARELAGLKDTQYF
13,TRBV20-1,TRBJ2-7,CSARFALALEQYF
17,TRBV4-3,TRBJ2-2,CASSQEIAGGPTGELFF
17,TRBV27,TRBJ1-1,CASRPPWEGGGNTEAFF
15,TRBV12-3/TRBV12-4,TRBJ1-5,CASSQETGYGQPQHF
15,TRBV28,TRBJ2-7,CASSSRPDRFYEQYF
19,TRBV5-5,TRBJ2-6,CASSLEPGHLPSGANVLTF
16,TRBV28,TRBJ2-1,CASSFSRTGAIDEQFF
12,TRBV6-5,TRBJ2-1,CASSYYGAEQFF
14,TRBV6-2/TRBV6-3,TRBJ2-5,CASLPAGGMETQYF
15,TRBV7-9,TRBJ1-5,CASSRGGGRNQPQHF
14,TRBV6-6,TRBJ1-4,CASSSGGELEKLFF
11,TRBV6-5,TRBJ2-1,CASSNGGEQFF
15,TRBV6-5,TRBJ1-2,CASSYLKTAGEGYTF
17,TRBV4-3,TRBJ2-3,CASSQETVTGGADTQYF
12,TRBV11-2,TRBJ2-7,CASSLGQYEQYF
13,TRBV15,TRBJ2-1,CATSKYGTREQFF
18,TRBV5-1,TRBJ2-3,CASSLLGSIGTGEDTQYF
12,TRBV11-2,TRBJ1-6,CASSLMDSPLHF
15,TRBV7-3,TRBJ2-1,CASSLSVDAYNEQFF
13,TRBV29-1,TRBJ1-2,CSVVRQGNYGYTF
19,TRBV12-3/TRBV12-4,TRBJ2-5,CASSSLGGGTVPYQETQYF
15,TRBV10-2,TRBJ2-3,CASSVPGDAFHTQYF
13,TRBV27,TRBJ1-5,CASSSQPHQPQHF
12,TRBV7-6,TRBJ1-1,CASSFPDTEAFF
13,TRBV12-5,TRBJ2-3,CASSDRATDTQYF
12,TRBV29-1,TRBJ1-1,CSVEAYVSEAFF
12,TRBV19,TRBJ1-5,CASTRWGQPQHF
15,TRBV7-9,TRBJ2-2,CASSPPALEAGELFF
15,TRBV4-3,TRBJ2-1,CASSQGGGGNNEQFF
17,TRBV4-3,TRBJ2-1,CASSQDPAGELYNEQFF
15,TRBV28,TRBJ2-1,CASSLSASSYNEQFF